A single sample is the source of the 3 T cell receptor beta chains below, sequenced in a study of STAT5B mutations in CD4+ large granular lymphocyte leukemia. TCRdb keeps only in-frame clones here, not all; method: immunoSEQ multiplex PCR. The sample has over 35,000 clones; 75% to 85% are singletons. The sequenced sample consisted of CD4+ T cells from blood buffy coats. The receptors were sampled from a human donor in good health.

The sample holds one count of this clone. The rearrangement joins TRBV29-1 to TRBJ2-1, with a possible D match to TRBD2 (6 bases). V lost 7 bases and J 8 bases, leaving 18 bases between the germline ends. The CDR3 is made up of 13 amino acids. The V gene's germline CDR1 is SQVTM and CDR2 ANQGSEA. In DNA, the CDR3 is TGCAGCGCGATCGGGGGTCGGGGTGATGAGCAGTTCTTC. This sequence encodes CSAIGGRGDEQFF.

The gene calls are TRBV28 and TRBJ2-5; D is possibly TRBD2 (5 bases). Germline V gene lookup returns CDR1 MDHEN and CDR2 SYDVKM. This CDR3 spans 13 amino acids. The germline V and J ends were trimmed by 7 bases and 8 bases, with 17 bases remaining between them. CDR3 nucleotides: TGTGCCAGCATTGCAGGCGGAGGTGATACCCAGTACTTC. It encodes CASIAGGGDTQYF.

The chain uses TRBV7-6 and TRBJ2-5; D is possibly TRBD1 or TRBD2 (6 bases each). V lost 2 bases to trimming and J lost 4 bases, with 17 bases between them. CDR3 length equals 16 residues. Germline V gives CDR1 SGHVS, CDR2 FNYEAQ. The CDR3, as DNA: TGTGCCAGCAGCTTATGGAGGGGGTCTTTTGGAGAGACCCAGTACTTC. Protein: CASSLWRGSFGETQYF.